This T cell receptor beta chain was captured in a study of cytomegalovirus exposure and HLA in healthy donors. This CDR3 comprises 15 residues. V was clipped by 5 bases and J by 2 bases, with 16 bases between them. Germline values: CDR1 MDHEN, CDR2 SYDVKM. Donors were ostensibly healthy at sampling, although undocumented immune exposures were probable. The PCR used 60 Vbeta and 13 Jbeta primers. This table comes from immunoSEQ multiplex PCR, and its TCRdb copy is limited to in-frame clones, with some not included. Seen here are 270,000 or so clones, 86% observed once, and the top ten hold 3.5% to 4%. Overall study findings and caveats: The only immune exposure information that was available was CMV serostatus.

Comment on this clone: Its antigen remains unknown.

Sequenced material: PBMCs. This clonotype was obtained from a man between 40 and 49 years old in good health and CMV-seropositive. The chain combines TRBV28 with TRBJ2-7; D might be TRBD2 (6 bases). CDR3 DNA: TGTGCCAGCAGTCCTAGGGGACGGGGGACCTACGAGCAGTACTTC. It is translated as CASSPRGRGTYEQYF.